This T cell receptor (beta chain) comes out of a study of CD8 T cells in Susac syndrome (dated by TCRdb to between 2018 and 2021). Broadly, across the study: The study used repertoire sequencing to test whether antigen drove CD8+ T cell activation and differentiation in Susac syndrome. The study compared CD8+ T cell repertoire clonality among over ten healthy donors, around 14 Susac syndrome patients and approximately 16 multiple sclerosis patients.

Peripheral blood CD8+ and CD4+ T cells from healthy donors, Susac syndrome patients and multiple sclerosis patients were profiled by high-throughput TCR beta sequencing. Treatment-naive patients with stable or active relapsing-remitting disease fulfilling revised McDonald criteria were used as multiple sclerosis controls. Bulk CD8+ and CD4+ T cells were purified by magnetic negative isolation, while CD8+ TEMRA cells were enriched using FACS. Blood was collected in EDTA tubes and processed within 24 hours, with PBMCs isolated through density gradient centrifugation. PBMCs intended for TCR sequencing were frozen in liquid nitrogen and were later thawed in a 37 degrees C water bath. Purity of sorted or isolated CD4+, CD8+ and CD8+ TEMRA cells was at least 90%. RNA was extracted using the RNeasy kit, and roughly 0.5 to 1 ug of the RNA was reverse transcribed with random hexamers. The immunoSEQ multiplex PCR assay, covering 54 Vbeta and 13 Jbeta segments, was used to amplify TCR beta CDR3 regions. PCR amplification bias was corrected by using a synthetic template baseline for primer optimization and computational correction. As for the authors' bioinformatics: Reads were annotated to V, D and J genes per IMGT and analyzed with immunoSEQ Analyzer, keeping only productive sequences. To calculate clonality, Shannon entropy was normalized by log2 of the number of productive unique sequences and then subtracted from one. For each patient and control, public and private clones were evaluated among the 100 most prevalent clones. Susac-specific clones were defined as absent from healthy and MS cohorts, some 1,000 published viral clones and other ImmuneACCESS disease sequences. TCRdb applied fastp at Q25 and MiXCR to the public reads, then kept only in-frame beta chains. Identical CDR3 protein sequences are pooled into one entry, listed with their most common genes and DNA. V and J calls and clone size were set by TCRdb, not the authors. This sample is represented by about 400,000 distinct CDR3 sequences; 85% of them were singletons. The leading ten clones occupy about 0.12% of the sample.

Measured from the cysteine to the phenylalanine, the CDR3 is 17 residues long. Left in the record is the CDR3 DNA by itself, 51 bases read in frame from the first base. CDR1 and CDR2, per the germline V gene (reference sequence), are DFQATT and SNEGSKA. Here V drops 5 bases and J drops 4 bases, and the junction holds 9 bases not matched to any gene. What the work shows at the level of the full study, not this receptor alone: The study acknowledged that relatively few individuals were included in the TCR sequencing and HLA analysis.

Note on this clonotype: No antigen is known for it. Qualities for individual bases were not recorded, and no much larger clone is one base off.

Input material: CD8+ T cells from PBMCs. Here the chain combines TRBV20-1 and TRBJ2-2, and TRBD2 matches 14 of the central bases. The clonotype comes from a human donor with multiple sclerosis. Here the CDR3 is given as CSARPGLAGVSTGELFF. Here is the DNA: TGCAGTGCTCGTCCGGGACTAGCGGGAGTTAGCACCGGGGAGCTGTTTTTT.